Listed below are T cell receptor beta chains from one sample, sequenced in a study of blood T cell repertoires in COVID-19. Method: immunoSEQ multiplex PCR; TCRdb's copy keeps in-frame clones and lacks some. This sample carries more than 350,000 clones, around 91% of them seen once, and the ten largest clones take more than 0.8%. Source material: PBMCs or T cells enriched from blood (not recorded which). These receptors were obtained from a man between 18 and 35 years old who had recovered from COVID-19. Both conserved end residues are part of each CDR3. A D gene is named only where the DNA matches it firmly. Some rows mark clone size as missing; the rest say once, few, many or name a class of expanded clone.

>.|.|TRBJ1-5|TRBV7-9
CASSLSGNSNQPQHF
TGTGCCAGCAGCTTATCGGGTAATAGCAATCAGCCCCAGCATTTT
>.|.|TRBJ2-5|TRBV2
CASSVEETQYF
TGTGCCAGCAGTGTGGAGGAGACCCAGTACTTC
>.|.|TRBJ1-6|TRBV7-2
CASSLVGSSPLHF
TGTGCCAGCAGCTTGGTGGGGAGTTCACCCCTCCACTTT
>.|.|TRBJ2-6|TRBV6-5
CASSYSTGGGANVLTF
TGTGCCAGCAGTTACTCGACAGGAGGTGGGGCCAACGTCCTGACTTTC
>TRBD1|.|TRBJ1-5|TRBV5-1
CASSLGTGPNQPQHF
TGCGCCAGCAGCCTTGGGACAGGGCCAAATCAGCCCCAGCATTTT
>.|.|TRBJ2-3|TRBV9
CASSVLPRVGDTQYF
TGTGCCAGCAGCGTCCTCCCGAGGGTAGGAGATACGCAGTATTTT
>TRBD1|.|TRBJ2-7|TRBV27
CASRRTGGFFSYEQYF
TGTGCCAGCAGGAGGACAGGGGGGTTCTTTTCATACGAGCAGTACTTC
>.|.|TRBJ1-4|TRBV4-3
CASSPTASTNEKLFF
TGCGCCAGCAGCCCCACAGCTTCAACTAATGAAAAACTGTTTTTT
>TRBD1|.|TRBJ1-1|TRBV29-1
CSAYRGTRNEPEAFF
TGCAGCGCCTACAGGGGGACCAGGAATGAACCTGAAGCTTTCTTT
>.|once|TRBJ2-1|TRBV15
CATSRDREWNNEQFF
TGTGCCACCAGCAGAGACAGGGAATGGAACAATGAGCAGTTCTTC
>.|.|TRBJ2-3|TRBV7-9
CASRRQETSTDTQYF
TGTGCCAGCAGACGTCAAGAGACTAGCACAGATACGCAGTATTTT
>.|.|TRBJ1-4|TRBV4-1
CASSQKSTNEKLFF
TGCGCCAGCAGCCAAAAGAGTACTAATGAAAAACTGTTTTTT
>.|.|TRBJ1-5|TRBV27
CASSEGGPQHF
TGTGCCAGCAGTGAAGGGGGGCCCCAGCATTTT
>.|.|TRBJ1-1|TRBV5-1
CASSLTPDTEAFF
TGCGCCAGCAGCTTGACTCCGGACACTGAAGCTTTCTTT
>TRBD2|.|TRBJ2-1|TRBV4-3
CASSQDGTSGTYNEQFF
TGCGCCAGCAGCCAAGATGGGACTAGCGGGACCTACAATGAGCAGTTCTTC
>TRBD1|.|TRBJ2-1|TRBV7-9
CASSPIGQGQRGAFF
TGTGCCAGCAGCCCGATCGGACAGGGGCAGAGGGGCGCGTTCTTC
>TRBD2|once|TRBJ2-7|TRBV7-9
CASSLLAEEQYF
TGTGCCAGCAGCCTACTAGCGGAGGAGCAGTACTTC
>.|.|TRBJ1-3|TRBV4-3
CASSQDSRGYSGNTIYF
TGCGCCAGCAGCCAAGATAGCAGGGGATACTCTGGAAACACCATATATTTT
>.|once|TRBJ1-5|TRBV6-1
CASSEFLDSGNQPQHF
TGTGCCAGCAGTGAATTCCTGGACAGCGGTAATCAGCCCCAGCATTTT
>TRBD1|.|TRBJ2-1|TRBV7-3
CASSPTGPLYNEQFF
TGTGCCAGCAGCCCGACAGGGCCTCTTTACAATGAGCAGTTCTTC
>TRBD1|.|TRBJ1-2|TRBV2
CASRITGGEYGYTF
TGTGCCAGCAGGATAACAGGGGGCGAGTATGGCTACACCTTC
>.|.|TRBJ2-7|TRBV18
CASSGQYLYEQYF
TGTGCCAGCTCAGGGCAGTATCTCTACGAGCAGTACTTC
>TRBD1|.|TRBJ1-5|TRBV7-8
CASSSLQGPSQPQHF
TGTGCCAGCAGCTCCCTACAGGGGCCAAGTCAGCCCCAGCATTTT
>.|.|TRBJ1-5|TRBV27
CASSFLNQPQHF
TGTGCCAGCAGTTTTCTGAATCAGCCCCAGCATTTT
>.|.|TRBJ1-2|TRBV20-1
CSASHRRGYTF
TGCAGTGCTAGTCACAGGAGGGGTTACACCTTC
>.|.|TRBJ1-5|TRBV28
CASSLSGYVNQPQHF
TGTGCCAGCAGTTTATCAGGGTACGTCAATCAGCCCCAGCATTTT
>TRBD1|.|TRBJ2-3|TRBV19
CASSMGSGTATDTQYF
TGTGCCAGTAGTATGGGGTCCGGGACAGCCACAGATACGCAGTATTTT
>TRBD1|.|TRBJ2-5|TRBV29-1
CSVARTGKETQYF
TGCAGCGTCGCACGGACAGGGAAGGAGACCCAGTACTTC
>.|.|TRBJ1-4|TRBV7-9
CASSLGASQDGSEKLFF
TGTGCCAGCAGCTTAGGAGCCTCACAGGACGGTAGTGAAAAACTGTTTTTT
>.|.|TRBJ2-7|TRBV28
CASSSRGLNRESYEQYF
TGTGCCAGCAGTTCCAGGGGCCTTAACAGGGAGTCCTACGAGCAGTACTTC
>TRBD2|.|TRBJ2-5|TRBV5-1
CASRPGTSGGETQYF
TGCGCCAGCAGACCTGGGACTAGCGGTGGTGAGACCCAGTACTTC
>TRBD2|.|TRBJ2-3|TRBV6-5
CASSTPSGGTDTQYF
TGTGCCAGCAGTACGCCAAGCGGGGGGACAGATACGCAGTATTTT
>.|.|TRBJ1-5|TRBV7-8
CASSLQGQPQHF
TGTGCCAGCAGCTTACAGGGGCAGCCCCAGCATTTT
>.|once|TRBJ1-5|TRBV7-9
CASSPEGLQPQHF
TGTGCCAGCAGCCCGGAGGGGCTACAGCCCCAGCATTTT
>.|.|TRBJ2-1|TRBV4-1
CASSQDLGQIYNEQFF
TGCGCCAGCAGCCAAGATCTTGGACAGATCTACAATGAGCAGTTCTTC
>TRBD1|.|TRBJ1-4|TRBV5-1
CASSLQGATNEKLLF
TGCGCCAGCAGCCTACAGGGGGCGACTAATGAAAAACTGCTTTTT
>.|.|TRBJ2-3|TRBV6-4
CASSDTRYGRGLDTQYF
TGTGCCAGCAGTGACACTCGATATGGTAGGGGTTTGGATACGCAGTATTTT
>TRBD2|.|TRBJ2-3|TRBV14
CASSQGSGTVGTDTQYF
TGTGCCAGCAGCCAAGGTAGCGGGACGGTCGGCACAGATACGCAGTATTTT
>.|.|TRBJ2-2|TRBV5-4
CASSLPGGLSTGELFF
TGTGCCAGCAGCCTGCCAGGGGGGTTGAGCACCGGGGAGCTGTTTTTT
>.|.|TRBJ1-2|TRBV18
CASSPQGDTGGYTF
TGTGCCAGCTCACCACAGGGGGATACGGGCGGCTACACCTTC
>.|.|TRBJ2-7|TRBV9
CASSDGQNYEQYF
TGTGCCAGCAGCGACGGACAGAACTACGAGCAGTACTTC
>.|.|TRBJ1-5|TRBV21-1
CASSKRQGNQPQHF
TGTGCCAGCAGCAAACGTCAGGGGAATCAGCCCCAGCATTTT
>.|.|TRBJ1-1|TRBV30
CAWMMPGGTEAFF
TGTGCCTGGATGATGCCGGGAGGCACTGAAGCTTTCTTT
>TRBD1|.|TRBJ2-1|TRBV6-5
CASRPGTGAYNEQFF
TGTGCCAGCAGACCCGGGACAGGTGCCTACAATGAGCAGTTCTTC
>TRBD1|.|TRBJ1-1|TRBV7-9
CASSLQGARAFF
TGTGCCAGCAGCTTGCAGGGGGCTAGGGCTTTCTTT
>.|.|TRBJ2-7|TRBV18
CASSPRQGTGEQYF
TGTGCCAGCTCACCTCGGCAGGGAACAGGCGAGCAGTACTTC
>.|once|TRBJ1-2|TRBV7-2
CASSSTGSVYGYTF
TGTGCCAGCAGCAGCACAGGGAGCGTCTATGGCTACACCTTC
>.|once|TRBJ2-7|TRBV4-2
CASSQPISGSYEQYF
TGTGCCAGCAGCCAACCCATAAGCGGCTCCTACGAGCAGTACTTC
>.|.|TRBJ2-4|TRBV27
CASSLSPGRAKNIQYF
TGTGCCAGCAGTTTATCTCCCGGTCGGGCCAAAAACATTCAGTACTTC
>TRBD1|.|TRBJ2-1|TRBV7-8
CASVGTGGSGPYNEQFF
TGTGCCAGCGTAGGGACAGGGGGCTCGGGACCCTACAATGAGCAGTTCTTC
>TRBD2|.|TRBJ2-2|TRBV5-5
CATTAGHTNTGELFF
TGTGCCACCACAGCGGGGCACACGAACACCGGGGAGCTGTTTTTT
>.|.|TRBJ1-5|TRBV2
CASRVNGDSNQPQHF
TGTGCCAGCAGGGTTAACGGAGATAGCAATCAGCCCCAGCATTTT
>.|.|TRBJ1-1|TRBV4-1
CASSPGPGLSTEAFF
TGCGCCAGCAGCCCCGGCCCAGGGCTGAGCACTGAAGCTTTCTTT